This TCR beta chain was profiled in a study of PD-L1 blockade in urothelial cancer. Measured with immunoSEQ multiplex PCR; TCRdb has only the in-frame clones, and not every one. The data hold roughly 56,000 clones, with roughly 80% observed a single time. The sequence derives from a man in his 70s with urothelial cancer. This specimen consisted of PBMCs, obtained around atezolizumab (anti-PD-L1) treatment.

The CDR3 region has the DNA TGTGCCAGCAGTTTTAGGGGGTTAGTCAGGTTCGCACCCTACGAGCAGTACTTC. Encoded protein: CASSFRGLVRFAPYEQYF. This sequence joins TRBV28 and TRBJ2-7; possible D gene TRBD1, 6 bases. CDR1 MDHEN and CDR2 SYDVKM come from the germline V gene. Between the trimmed V and J ends, which lost 3 bases and 2 bases, there was a span of 23 bases. The CDR3 sequence is 18 residues long.